The next 5 T cell receptor beta chains were all read from a single sample in a study of PD-1 blockade in classical Hodgkin lymphoma. Stated time point: cycle 4 day 1 (C4D1), after more than five weeks of nivolumab. Relapse was seen in all patients after autologous stem cell transplantation, and brentuximab vedotin exposure was variable. The protocol was immunoSEQ multiplex PCR, while the TCRdb copy is restricted to in-frame clones and leaves out a portion. Of 25,000 to 30,000 clones listed, around 80% were seen once; the top ten hold roughly 16%. The source was peripheral blood mononuclear cells (PBMCs), collected before the fourth cycle of nivolumab. The receptor source for this set is a human donor with classical Hodgkin lymphoma.

The chain joins TRBV4-1 to TRBJ2-3, with 11 bases aligning to TRBD2. CDR3 length: 19 residues. Germline V gene data show CDR1 as MGHRA and CDR2 as YSYEKL. Germline trimming cut 0 bases from V and 1 base from J; bases unmatched to any gene: 9. CDR3 in DNA: TGCGCCAGCAGCCAAGATTTGACTAGCGGGACTCTGGGCACAGATACGCAGTATTTT. It encodes CASSQDLTSGTLGTDTQYF.

The V and J genes are TRBV28 and TRBJ2-2, with TRBD2 matching 13 bases. V shed 5 bases and J 7 bases; nucleotides not matched to a gene: 7. This CDR3 has 16 amino acids. Looked up from germline, CDR1 is MDHEN and CDR2 is SYDVKM. This CDR3 is CASSPGLAGLVGELFF. As DNA, the CDR3 is TGTGCCAGCAGTCCGGGACTAGCGGGATTAGTCGGGGAGCTGTTTTTT.

This clone was seen a few times. This chain uses TRBV19 with TRBJ1-5; TRBD1 matches 8 bases. The CDR3 covers 14 residues. CDR1 is LNHDA, CDR2 SQIVND, per germline (reference sequence). V lost 5 bases to trimming and J lost 6 bases; unmatched junction nucleotides: 6. The CDR3 loop reads CASSVTGAPQPQHF. CDR3 sequence (DNA): TGTGCCAGTAGTGTGACAGGGGCGCCTCAGCCCCAGCATTTT.

The chain uses TRBV28 and TRBJ2-5; 7 nucleotides agree with TRBD1. Germline V gene sequence: CDR1 MDHEN, CDR2 SYDVKM. With 6 bases clipped from V and 4 bases from J, the junction kept 11 bases outside the gene matches. CDR3 size: 15 residues. The CDR3 region is CASRVRTGLVETQYF. The CDR3 nucleotides are TGTGCCAGCAGGGTCCGGACAGGACTCGTAGAGACCCAGTACTTC.

The chain combines TRBV28 with TRBJ2-5; D is undetermined. CDR3 length equals 12 residues. V dropped 7 bases and J dropped 3 bases, with 9 bases sitting between them. Germline values: CDR1 MDHEN, CDR2 SYDVKM. CDR3 in DNA: TGTGCCAGCATGGCTGAAAAAGAGACCCAGTACTTC. This encodes CASMAEKETQYF.